The 9 T cell receptor beta chains presented below share a single source sample, sequenced in a study of T cell repertoires in cytomegalovirus infection. MiXCR, run by TCRdb on the reads, gives a single entry per CDR3 protein. Of just under 300,000 distinct CDR3 sequences listed, 8% to 10% were seen once; the top ten hold around 2.5%. The sequencing input was PBMCs. These receptors all come from a human donor in good health (CMV status not recorded). Some clones in this sample may be carry-over from other donors' samples.

The sample holds many counts of this clonotype. The chain is built from TRBV28 and TRBJ1-5; D gene uncertain. Looked up from germline, CDR1 is MDHEN and CDR2 is SYDVKM. CDR3 size: 11 residues. V lost 6 bases, J lost 3 bases, and 3 bases lay in between. The CDR3 is CASSYNQPQHF. For the CDR3, the DNA is TGTGCCAGCAGCTACAATCAGCCCCAGCATTTT.

The V call is TRBV4-1, the J call TRBJ1-4, with TRBD1 as a possible D gene (6 bases). V lost 4 bases, J lost 5 bases, and 17 bases lay in between. The germline gives CDR1 MGHRA, CDR2 YSYEKL. The CDR3 loop spans 16 amino acids. The DNA of the CDR3 is TGCGCCAGCAGCCTAGCCGGGACAACTATAAATGAAAAACTGTTTTTT. Translating it yields CASSLAGTTINEKLFF.

Many counts were recorded for this clonotype. The chain has TRBV7-3 and TRBJ2-3, with 7 bases that match TRBD1. Germline trimming cut 5 bases from V and 7 bases from J; bases unmatched to any gene: 9. Germline CDR1 is SGHTA and CDR2 is FQGTGA. The CDR3 spans 14 residues. The CDR3 reads CASSPRTGGNTQYF. CDR3 DNA sequence: TGTGCCAGCAGCCCCCGGACAGGTGGGAATACGCAGTATTTT.

Note on this clonotype: One base away lies a much larger clone, so this may be a sequencing read error. This sequence joins TRBV15 and TRBJ2-5; D might be TRBD1 (6 bases). The CDR3 is 15 residues long. Germline lookup yields CDR1 LNHNV and CDR2 YYDKDF (reference sequence). The CDR3 DNA follows: TGTGCCACCAGCAGGGGCGGACAGCAGCAAGAGTCCCAGTACTTC. Translating it yields CATSRGGQQQESQYF. The full variable domain, completed using reference TRBV15 and TRBJ2-5, is DAMVIQNPRYQVTQFGKPVTLSCSQTLNHNVMYWYQQKSSQAPKLLFHYYDKDFNNEADTPDNFQSRRPNTSFCFLDIRSPGLGDTAMYLCATSRGGQQQESQYFGPGTRLLVL.

This clonotype was found many times. This chain connects TRBV5-4 to TRBJ2-2, with a possible D match to TRBD1 (6 bases). From germline, CDR1 is SGHNT and CDR2 YYREEE (reference sequence). The CDR3 contains 15 residues. The V and J ends lost 3 bases and 4 bases respectively, with 13 bases between them. CDR3 DNA sequence: TGTGCCAGCAGCTACTCGACAGGAGGCACCGGGGAGCTGTTTTTT. Translating gives CASSYSTGGTGELFF.

V is TRBV29-1 and J is TRBJ1-1; weak D call: TRBD1 (5 bases). The germline V gene encodes CDR1 SQVTM and CDR2 ANQGSEA. The CDR3 extends over 10 amino acids. V was clipped by 7 bases and J by 6 bases, with 9 bases between them. In DNA form, the CDR3 reads TGCAGCGGCAGGGATCCTGAAGCTTTCTTT. It is translated as CSGRDPEAFF.

The chain combines TRBV23-1 with TRBJ2-2; D remains unclear. TRBV23-1 is noted as an ORF with a role that remains uncertain. Trimming removed 3 bases from V and 0 bases from J, with 11 bases in between. The CDR3 has 16 residues. The CDR3 coding sequence is TGCGCCAGCAGTCACCGCCGACAAGCGAACACCGGGGAGCTGTTTTTT. It yields the protein CASSHRRQANTGELFF.

Ten or more counts support this clonotype. The chain is built from TRBV29-1 and TRBJ2-4; D is possibly TRBD1 (8 bases). Germline V gives CDR1 SQVTM, CDR2 ANQGSEA. Trimming pared 0 bases from V and 3 bases from J, leaving 18 bases between. This CDR3 has 17 amino acids. The CDR3 sequence: CSVEEDRVTGGKNIQYF. The CDR3 nucleotides are TGCAGCGTTGAAGAGGACAGGGTGACGGGGGGCAAAAACATTCAGTACTTC.

This clonotype showed up many times. This chain connects TRBV7-3 to TRBJ1-2; a weak D match, TRBD1 (5 bases). The CDR3 loop spans 14 amino acids. CDR1 is SGHTA, CDR2 FQGTGA, per germline. V was clipped by 3 bases and J by 4 bases, with 12 bases between them. CDR3: CASSFGGAAYGYTF. For the CDR3, the DNA is TGTGCCAGCAGCTTTGGAGGGGCTGCCTATGGCTACACCTTC.